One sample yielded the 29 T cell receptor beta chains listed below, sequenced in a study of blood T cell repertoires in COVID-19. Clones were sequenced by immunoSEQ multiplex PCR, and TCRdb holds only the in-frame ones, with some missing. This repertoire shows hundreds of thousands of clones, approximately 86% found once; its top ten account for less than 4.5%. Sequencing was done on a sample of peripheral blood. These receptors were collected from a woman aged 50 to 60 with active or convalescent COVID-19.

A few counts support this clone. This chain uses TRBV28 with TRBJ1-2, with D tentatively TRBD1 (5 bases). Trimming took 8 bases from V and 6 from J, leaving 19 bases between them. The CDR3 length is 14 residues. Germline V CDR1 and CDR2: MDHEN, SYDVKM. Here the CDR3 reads CASLLPGLNDGYTF. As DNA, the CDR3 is TGTGCCAGCCTTTTACCGGGACTGAACGATGGCTACACCTTC.

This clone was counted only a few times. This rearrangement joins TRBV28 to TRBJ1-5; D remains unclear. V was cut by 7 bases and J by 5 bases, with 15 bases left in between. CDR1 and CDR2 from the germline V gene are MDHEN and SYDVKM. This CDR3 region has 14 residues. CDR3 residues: CASNLREVDQPQHF. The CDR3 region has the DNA TGTGCCAGCAACTTGAGGGAGGTCGATCAGCCCCAGCATTTT.

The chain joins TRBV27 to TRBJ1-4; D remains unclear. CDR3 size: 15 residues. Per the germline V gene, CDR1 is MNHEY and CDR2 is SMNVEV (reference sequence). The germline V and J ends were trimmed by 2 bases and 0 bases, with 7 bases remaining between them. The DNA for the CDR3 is TGTGCCAGCAGTTTACGGTTTTCAACTAATGAAAAACTGTTTTTT. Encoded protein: CASSLRFSTNEKLFF.

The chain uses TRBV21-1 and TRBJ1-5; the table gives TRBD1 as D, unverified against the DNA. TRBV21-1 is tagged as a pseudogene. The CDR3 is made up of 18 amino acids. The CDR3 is CASRRDTHLSYSNQPQHF. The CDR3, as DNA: TGTGCCAGCCGCCGGGACACTCACCTCTCATATAGCAATCAGCCCCAGCATTTT.

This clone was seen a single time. CDR3 DNA: TGTGCCAGCAGTTACTCAGAATCAGAATTCTCCTACGAGCAGTACTTC. It translates to CASSYSESEFSYEQYF. This chain connects TRBV6-5 to TRBJ2-7; D ambiguous. The CDR3 is 16 residues long. The germline V gene has CDR1 MNHEY and CDR2 SVGAGI. The V and J ends lost 0 bases and 0 bases respectively, with 12 bases between them.

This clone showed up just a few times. The CDR3 loop reads CASRKQGTGEKLFF. In DNA form, the CDR3 reads TGTGCCAGTAGGAAACAGGGAACAGGTGAAAAACTGTTTTTT. This sequence joins TRBV19 and TRBJ1-4; D is perhaps TRBD1 (6 bases). Trimming took 6 bases from V and 7 from J, leaving 15 bases between them. The CDR3 is 14 amino acids. Looked up from germline, CDR1 is LNHDA and CDR2 is SQIVND (reference sequence).

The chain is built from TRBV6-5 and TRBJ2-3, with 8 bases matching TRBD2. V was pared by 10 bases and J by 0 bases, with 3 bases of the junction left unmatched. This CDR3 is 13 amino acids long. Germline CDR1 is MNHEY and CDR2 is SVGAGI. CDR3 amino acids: CAISGGSTDTQYF. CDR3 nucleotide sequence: TGTGCCATCAGCGGGGGAAGCACAGATACGCAGTATTTT.

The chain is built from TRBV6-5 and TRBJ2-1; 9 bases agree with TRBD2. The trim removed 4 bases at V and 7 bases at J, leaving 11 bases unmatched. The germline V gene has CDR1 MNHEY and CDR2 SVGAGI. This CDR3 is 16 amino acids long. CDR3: CASSSDSGGYRNEQFF. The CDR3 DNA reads TGTGCCAGCAGTTCCGATAGCGGGGGCTATCGTAATGAGCAGTTCTTC.

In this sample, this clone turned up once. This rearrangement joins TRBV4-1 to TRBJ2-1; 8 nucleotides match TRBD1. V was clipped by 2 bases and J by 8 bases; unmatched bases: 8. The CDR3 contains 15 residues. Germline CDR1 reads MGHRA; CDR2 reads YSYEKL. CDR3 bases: TGCGCCAGCAGCCAACGGACAGGGAGAATCGATGAGCAGTTCTTC. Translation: CASSQRTGRIDEQFF.

CDR3 loop: CASSQGAPGGPGRSTDTQYF. The CDR3 DNA sequence: TGTGCCAGCAGCCAAGGAGCCCCGGGAGGGCCTGGGAGAAGCACAGATACGCAGTATTTT. The chain carries TRBV4-2 and TRBJ2-3; 8 nucleotides match TRBD2. With V trimmed by 1 base and J by 0 bases, 15 bases remained unmatched. The CDR3 extends over 20 amino acids. Germline V gene data show CDR1 as LGHNA and CDR2 as YNFKEQ.

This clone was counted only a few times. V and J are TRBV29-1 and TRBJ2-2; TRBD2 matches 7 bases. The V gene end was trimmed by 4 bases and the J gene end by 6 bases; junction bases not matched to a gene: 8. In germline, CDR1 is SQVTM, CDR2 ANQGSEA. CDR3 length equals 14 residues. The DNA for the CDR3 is TGCAGCGTTGGAACCGCTAGCGGTGCCGGGGAGCTGTTTTTT. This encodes CSVGTASGAGELFF.

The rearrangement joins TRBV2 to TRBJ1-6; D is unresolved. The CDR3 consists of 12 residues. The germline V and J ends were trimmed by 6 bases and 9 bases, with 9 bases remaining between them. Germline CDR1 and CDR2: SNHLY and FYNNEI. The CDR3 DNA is TGTGCCAGCAGCGAGACAATTTCACCCCTCCACTTT. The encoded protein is CASSETISPLHF. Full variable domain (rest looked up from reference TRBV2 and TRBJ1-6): EPEVTQTPSHQVTQMGQEVILRCVPISNHLYFYWYRQILGQKVEFLVSFYNNEISEKSEIFDDQFSVERPDGSNFTLKIRSTKLEDSAMYFCASSETISPLHFGNGTRLTVT.

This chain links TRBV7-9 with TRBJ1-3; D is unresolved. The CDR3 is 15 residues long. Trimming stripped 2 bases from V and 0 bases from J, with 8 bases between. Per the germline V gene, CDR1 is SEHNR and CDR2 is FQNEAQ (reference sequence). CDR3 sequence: CASSLMGNSGNTIYF. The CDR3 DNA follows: TGTGCCAGCAGCTTAATGGGCAACTCTGGAAACACCATATATTTT.

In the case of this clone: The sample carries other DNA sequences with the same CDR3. The CDR3 loop is CASSQGDRGAQYF. DNA of the CDR3: TGTGCCAGCAGCCAAGGGGACAGAGGGGCGCAGTACTTC. The chain employs TRBV3-1 (or the pseudogene TRBV3-2) and TRBJ2-7; 7 bases are a match to TRBD1. Germline V lookup: CDR1 LGHDT, CDR2 YNNKEL (reference sequence). The CDR3 loop spans 13 amino acids. The V segment lost 1 base and the J segment 9 bases; nucleotides outside the gene matches: 6.

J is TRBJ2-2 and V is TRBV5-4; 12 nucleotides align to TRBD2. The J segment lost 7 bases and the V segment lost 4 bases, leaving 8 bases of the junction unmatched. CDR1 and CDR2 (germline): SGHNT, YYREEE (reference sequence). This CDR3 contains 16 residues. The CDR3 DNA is TGTGCCAGCAGCCTTCGGACTAGCGGGAATGGCGGGGAGCTGTTTTTT. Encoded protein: CASSLRTSGNGGELFF.

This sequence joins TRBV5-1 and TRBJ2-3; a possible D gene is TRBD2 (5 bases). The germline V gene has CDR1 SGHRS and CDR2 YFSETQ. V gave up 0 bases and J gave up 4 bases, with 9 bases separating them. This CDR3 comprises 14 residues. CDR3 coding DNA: TGCGCCAGCAGCTTGGCCGCCGGGGCAGATACGCAGTATTTT. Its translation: CASSLAAGADTQYF.

The CDR3 loop is CASSGQGSTDTQYF. The CDR3 nucleotides are TGTGCCAGCAGCGGACAGGGTAGCACAGATACGCAGTATTTT. V is TRBV2 and J is TRBJ2-3, with 8 bases identical to TRBD1. The length of the CDR3 is 14 residues. Trimming took 6 bases from V and 0 from J; bases not matched to a gene: 2. The germline V gene has CDR1 SNHLY and CDR2 FYNNEI.

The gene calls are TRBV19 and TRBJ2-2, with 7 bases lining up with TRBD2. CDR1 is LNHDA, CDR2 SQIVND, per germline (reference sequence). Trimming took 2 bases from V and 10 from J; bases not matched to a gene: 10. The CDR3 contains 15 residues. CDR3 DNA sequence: TGTGCCAGTAGTATATTTGCGGGAGCTTTAGAGGAGCTGTTTTTT. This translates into CASSIFAGALEELFF. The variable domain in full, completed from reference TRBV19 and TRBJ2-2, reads DGGITQSPKYLFRKEGQNVTLSCEQNLNHDAMYWYRQDPGQGLRLIYYSQIVNDFQKGDIAEGYSVSREKKESFPLTVTSAQKNPTAFYLCASSIFAGALEELFFGEGSRLTVL.

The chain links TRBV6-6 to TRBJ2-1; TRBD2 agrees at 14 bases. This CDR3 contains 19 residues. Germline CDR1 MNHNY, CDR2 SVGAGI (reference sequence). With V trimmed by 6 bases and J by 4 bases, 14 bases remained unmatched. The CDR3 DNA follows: TGTGCCAGCAGCTCGACCCTGACTAGCGGGAGGGCTAAATACAATGAGCAGTTCTTC. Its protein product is CASSSTLTSGRAKYNEQFF.

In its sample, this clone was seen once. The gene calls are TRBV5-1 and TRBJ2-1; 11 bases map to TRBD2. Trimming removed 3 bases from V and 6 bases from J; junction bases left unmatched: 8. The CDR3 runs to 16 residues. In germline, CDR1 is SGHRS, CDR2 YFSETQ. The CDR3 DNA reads TGCGCCAGCAGCTGGGGGGGACTAGCGGAGATCAATGAGCAGTTCTTC. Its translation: CASSWGGLAEINEQFF.

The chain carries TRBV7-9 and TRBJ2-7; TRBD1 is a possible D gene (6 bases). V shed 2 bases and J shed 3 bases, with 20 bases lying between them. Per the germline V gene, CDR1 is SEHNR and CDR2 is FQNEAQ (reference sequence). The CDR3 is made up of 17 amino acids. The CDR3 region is CASSLFFGMGHNYEQYF. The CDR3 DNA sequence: TGTGCCAGCAGCTTATTTTTCGGCATGGGACACAACTACGAGCAGTACTTC.

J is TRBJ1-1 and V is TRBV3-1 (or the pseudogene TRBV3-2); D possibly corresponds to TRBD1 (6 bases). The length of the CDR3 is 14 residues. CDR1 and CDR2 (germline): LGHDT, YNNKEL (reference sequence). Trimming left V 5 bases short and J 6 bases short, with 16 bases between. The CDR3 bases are TGTGCCAGCAGCGTCCTTACAGGGTCAGCTGAAGCTTTCTTT. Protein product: CASSVLTGSAEAFF.

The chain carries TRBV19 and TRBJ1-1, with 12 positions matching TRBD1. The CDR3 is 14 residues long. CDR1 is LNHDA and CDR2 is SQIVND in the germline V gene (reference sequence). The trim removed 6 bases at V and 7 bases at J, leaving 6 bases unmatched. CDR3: CASSPWDRGREAFF. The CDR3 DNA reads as TGTGCCAGTAGCCCCTGGGACAGGGGGCGTGAAGCTTTCTTT. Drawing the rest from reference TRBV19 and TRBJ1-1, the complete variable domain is DGGITQSPKYLFRKEGQNVTLSCEQNLNHDAMYWYRQDPGQGLRLIYYSQIVNDFQKGDIAEGYSVSREKKESFPLTVTSAQKNPTAFYLCASSPWDRGREAFFGQGTRLTVV.

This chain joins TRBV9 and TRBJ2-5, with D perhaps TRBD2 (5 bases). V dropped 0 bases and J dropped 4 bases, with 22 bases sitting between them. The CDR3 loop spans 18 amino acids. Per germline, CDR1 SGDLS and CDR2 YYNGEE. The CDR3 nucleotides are TGTGCCAGCAGCGTAGCGGTGAGGAGGATTGGTGGCAGAGAGACCCAGTACTTC. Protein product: CASSVAVRRIGGRETQYF. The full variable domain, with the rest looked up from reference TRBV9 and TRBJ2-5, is DSGVTQTPKHLITATGQRVTLRCSPRSGDLSVYWYQQSLDQGLQFLIQYYNGEERAKGNILERFSAQQFPDLHSELNLSSLELGDSALYFCASSVAVRRIGGRETQYFGPGTRLLVL.

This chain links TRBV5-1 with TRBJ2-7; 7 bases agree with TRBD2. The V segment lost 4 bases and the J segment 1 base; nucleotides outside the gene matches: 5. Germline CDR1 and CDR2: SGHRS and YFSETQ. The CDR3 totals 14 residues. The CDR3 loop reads CASSPRGESYEQYF. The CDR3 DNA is TGCGCCAGCAGCCCTCGGGGGGAGTCCTACGAGCAGTACTTC.

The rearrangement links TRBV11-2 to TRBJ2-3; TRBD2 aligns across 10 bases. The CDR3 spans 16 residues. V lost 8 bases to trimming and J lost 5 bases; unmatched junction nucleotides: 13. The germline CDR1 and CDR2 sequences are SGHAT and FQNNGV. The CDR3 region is CASSFGLAETEDTQYF. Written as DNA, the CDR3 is TGTGCCAGCTCCTTCGGACTAGCGGAAACTGAAGATACGCAGTATTTT.

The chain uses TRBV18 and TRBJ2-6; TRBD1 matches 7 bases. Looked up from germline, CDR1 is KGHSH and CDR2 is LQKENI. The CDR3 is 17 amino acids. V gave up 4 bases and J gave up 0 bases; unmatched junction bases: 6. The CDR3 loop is CASSQDRPFSGANVLTF. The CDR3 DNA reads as TGTGCCAGCTCACAGGACAGGCCCTTCTCTGGGGCCAACGTCCTGACTTTC.

CDR3 DNA: TGTGCCAGCAGTTTGACTAGCGGGCTTGGCACAGATACGCAGTATTTT. It specifies CASSLTSGLGTDTQYF. The chain recombines TRBV27 with TRBJ2-3, with 10 bases that match TRBD2. Germline trimming cut 3 bases from V and 1 base from J; bases unmatched to any gene: 4. Germline CDR1 MNHEY, CDR2 SMNVEV (reference sequence). The CDR3 is 16 residues long.

The CDR3 region has the DNA TGTGCCAGCAGTTACGATGAGGGTCCTGAAGCTTTCTTT. It specifies CASSYDEGPEAFF. This chain links TRBV6-6 with TRBJ1-1; D remains ambiguous. Looked up from germline, CDR1 is MNHNY and CDR2 is SVGAGI (reference sequence). The length of the CDR3 is 13 residues. The V and J ends lost 2 bases and 6 bases respectively, with 10 bases between them.